One sample yielded the 5 T cell receptor beta chains listed below, sequenced in a study of identical twins (TCRdb year 2016). To prepare the library, 5' RACE was applied. The sample was run on an Illumina HiSeq 2000. Using fastp at Q25 and MiXCR, TCRdb reprocessed the public reads and kept productive beta chains. Entries that share a CDR3 protein sequence are merged under the most common genes and DNA. In all, the sample holds hundreds of thousands of distinct CDR3 sequences, and around 6.1% of those were seen once. Around 1.7% of the sample rests with the top ten. Sequencing was done on a sample of naive T cells sorted from blood. Sample cell subset or site, as interpreted from the label and publication: cells isolated with a human naive T-cell isolation kit. These receptors were obtained from a man younger than 35 in good health.

Only a few counts were recorded for this clonotype. The rearrangement links TRBV12-3 or TRBV12-4 to TRBJ1-5, with D possibly being TRBD1 (5 bases). There are 13 residues in the CDR3. Trimming stripped 10 bases from V and 7 bases from J, with 17 bases between. CDR3 in amino acids: CATSLSGGQPQHF. CDR3 DNA: TGTGCCACCTCCCTTAGCGGGGGACAGCCCCAGCATTTT.

This clonotype was counted ten times or more. The chain has TRBV5-1 and TRBJ2-1; weak D call: TRBD2 (5 bases). Trimming took off 0 bases at V and 11 bases at J, with 9 bases between the two ends. In germline, CDR1 is SGHRS, CDR2 YFSETQ. The CDR3 totals 12 residues. CDR3 DNA: TGCGCCAGCAGCTTGGAGAGGGTGCAGCAGTTCTTC. Translating gives CASSLERVQQFF.

This clonotype was detected once. A much larger clone is a single base away; this may be a read error. The CDR3 does not end in the conserved phenylalanine or tryptophan, so this is likely a read error. The gene calls are TRBV12-3 or TRBV12-4 and TRBJ1-2; 9 bases agree with TRBD1. This CDR3 region has 13 residues. The ends lost 3 bases at V and 8 bases at J; junction bases unmatched: 4. The CDR3 DNA reads TGTGCCAGCAGTTTTAAGACAGGGGGAGGCTACACCTCC. Its protein is CASSFKTGGGYTS.

This clonotype was counted a few times. The chain has TRBV20-1 and TRBJ2-3; 10 nucleotides agree with TRBD2. The CDR3 is 16 residues long. The ends lost 4 bases at V and 6 bases at J; junction bases unmatched: 13. In germline, CDR1 is DFQATT, CDR2 SNEGSKA (reference sequence). CDR3 DNA: TGCAGTGCTAATACCCGAGCGGGAGGGCCGGGGGATACGCAGTATTTT. Amino acid sequence: CSANTRAGGPGDTQYF.

This chain joins TRBV20-1 and TRBJ1-2; possibly TRBD1 for D (5 bases). Germline V gene data show CDR1 as DFQATT and CDR2 as SNEGSKA (reference sequence). This CDR3 is built from 12 residues. Here the CDR3 reads CRAQTVSSGYTF. The CDR3 coding sequence is TGCAGGGCCCAGACAGTCTCCAGCGGCTACACCTTC.